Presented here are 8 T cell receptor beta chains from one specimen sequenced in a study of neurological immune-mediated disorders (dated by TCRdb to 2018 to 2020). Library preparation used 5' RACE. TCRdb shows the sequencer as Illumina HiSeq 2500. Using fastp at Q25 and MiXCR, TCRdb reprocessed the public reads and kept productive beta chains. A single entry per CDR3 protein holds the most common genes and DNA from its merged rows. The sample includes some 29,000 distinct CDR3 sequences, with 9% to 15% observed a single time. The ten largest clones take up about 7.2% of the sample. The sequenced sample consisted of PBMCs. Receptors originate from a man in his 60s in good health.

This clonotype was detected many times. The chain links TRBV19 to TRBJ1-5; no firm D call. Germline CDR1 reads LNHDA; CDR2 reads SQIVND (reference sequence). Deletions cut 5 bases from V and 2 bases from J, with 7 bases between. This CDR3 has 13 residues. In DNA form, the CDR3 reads TGTGCCAGTAGTGTAGGTGGCAATCAGCCCCAGCATTTT. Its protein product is CASSVGGNQPQHF.

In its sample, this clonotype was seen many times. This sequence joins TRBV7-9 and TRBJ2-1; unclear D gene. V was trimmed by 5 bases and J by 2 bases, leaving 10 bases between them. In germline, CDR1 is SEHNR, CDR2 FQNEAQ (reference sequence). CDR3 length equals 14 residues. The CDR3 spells CASSLTWAYNEQFF. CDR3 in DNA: TGTGCCAGCAGCCTCACCTGGGCCTACAATGAGCAGTTCTTC.

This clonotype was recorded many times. This CDR3 reads CASSSGSFEKLFF. The CDR3 DNA sequence: TGTGCCAGCAGCTCGGGATCCTTTGAAAAACTGTTTTTT. This rearrangement joins TRBV2 to TRBJ1-4; no clear D gene. Germline loops: CDR1 SNHLY, CDR2 FYNNEI. The CDR3 runs to 13 residues. Trimming removed 6 bases from V and 7 bases from J, with 12 bases in between.

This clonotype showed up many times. The CDR3 sequence: CASSAGLAGGGYEQYF. The CDR3 DNA follows: TGTGCCAGCAGCGCTGGACTAGCGGGGGGGGGGTACGAGCAGTACTTC. This chain links TRBV9 with TRBJ2-7; 15 bases are shared with TRBD2. The J segment lost 4 bases and the V segment lost 3 bases, leaving 5 bases of the junction unmatched. There are 16 residues in the CDR3. Germline V gene data show CDR1 as SGDLS and CDR2 as YYNGEE.

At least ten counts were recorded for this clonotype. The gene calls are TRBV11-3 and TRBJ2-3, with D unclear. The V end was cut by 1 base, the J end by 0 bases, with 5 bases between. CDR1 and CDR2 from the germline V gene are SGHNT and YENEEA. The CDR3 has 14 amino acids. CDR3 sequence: CASSLGRSTDTQYF. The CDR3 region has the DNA TGTGCCAGCAGCTTAGGGAGAAGCACAGATACGCAGTATTTT.

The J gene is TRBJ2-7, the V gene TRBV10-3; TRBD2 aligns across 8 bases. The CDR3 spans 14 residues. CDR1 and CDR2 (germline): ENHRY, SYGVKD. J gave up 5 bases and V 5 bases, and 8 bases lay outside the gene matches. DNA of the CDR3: TGTGCCATCAGTCTCAAGCGGGAGTCCCACGAGCAGTACTTC. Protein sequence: CAISLKRESHEQYF.

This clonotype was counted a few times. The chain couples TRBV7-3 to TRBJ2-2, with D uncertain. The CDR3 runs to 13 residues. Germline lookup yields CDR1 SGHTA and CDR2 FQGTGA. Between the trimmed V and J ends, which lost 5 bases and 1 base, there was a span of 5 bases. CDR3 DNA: TGTGCCAGCAGCCCACAGAACACCGGGGAGCTGTTTTTT. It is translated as CASSPQNTGELFF.

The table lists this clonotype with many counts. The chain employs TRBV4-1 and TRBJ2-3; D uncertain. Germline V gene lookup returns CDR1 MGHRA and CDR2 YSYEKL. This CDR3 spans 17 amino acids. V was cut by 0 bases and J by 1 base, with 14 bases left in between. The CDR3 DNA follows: TGCGCCAGCAGCCAAGAAGGAGCGCTTTCTCGCACAGATACGCAGTATTTT. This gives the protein CASSQEGALSRTDTQYF.